This T cell receptor (beta chain) was obtained from a study of blood T cells in healthy people across ages. Alongside a J-beta primer mix, a sample-barcoded 5' primer served in a second PCR lasting about 7 to 11 cycles. TCRdb re-called the 5' RACE reads with MiXCR, one entry per CDR3 protein. The data contain 450,000 to 600,000 distinct CDR3 sequences, about 27% of them seen just once; the ten biggest clones take up about 3.3%. The CDR3 length is 14 residues. The germline CDR1 and CDR2 sequences are SNHLY and FYNNEI. Unmatched junction bases numbered 6, after V lost 8 bases and J lost 2 bases. In addition, the sample was reused for a study of T cells of mothers and their children.

This TCR came from a boy between 2 and 10 years old in good health. The sample was blood. The chain carries TRBV2 and TRBJ2-5; TRBD2 agrees at 9 bases. CDR3 sequence reads: CASPTSGSQETQYF. The CDR3 nucleotides read TGTGCCAGCCCGACTAGCGGATCTCAAGAGACCCAGTACTTC.